This T cell receptor beta chain appears in the sequencing data of a study of metastatic and nonmetastatic thyroid tumors. Looking at the study overall: Repertoires from malignant and benign thyroid patients were compared across blood and tumor or nodule tissue. General study results and limits: According to reports, the diversity of TCR beta was significantly higher in malignant thyroid tumors than in benign nodules, and this held in both blood and tumor samples.

V lost 6 bases and J 1 base, leaving 22 bases between the germline ends. Germline V gives CDR1 MNHEY, CDR2 SMNVEV (reference sequence). The CDR3 covers 19 residues. Many counts were recorded for this clone. Its antigen is unidentified. No patient received treatment before thyroid surgery. In the original analysis: Differences in CDR3 between clinicopathological groups were drawn on to build a classifier intended to discriminate distant-metastatic papillary thyroid cancer patients. TCRdb re-analyzed the PCR reads through MiXCR. These V and J calls rely on TCRdb rather than the paper's analysis. The repertoire holds tens of thousands of clones, with less than 5% as singletons.

The sequence was obtained from a female donor with papillary thyroid cancer or a benign thyroid nodule (not recorded which). Some clones in this sample may be carry-over from other donors' samples. This chain links TRBV27 with TRBJ1-6, with D possibly being TRBD1 (5 bases). Sequenced sample: blood. CDR3 sequence reads: CASSSREGRGLSYNSPLHF. As DNA, the CDR3 is TGTGCCAGCAGCTCCCGCGAGGGGCGGGGCCTATCCTATAATTCACCCCTCCACTTT.